This T cell receptor beta chain was observed in a study of control samples from healthy donors and cancer patients. The repertoire was sequenced with immunoSEQ multiplex PCR; TCRdb's copy has only in-frame clones and lacks some. The repertoire includes about 150,000 clones, 93% of them detected once, and more than 2% sits in the top ten. Per germline, CDR1 SQVTM and CDR2 ANQGSEA. The CDR3 spans 13 residues. V was clipped by 6 bases and J by 8 bases, with 16 bases between them. The source of this sequence is a man in his forties or fifties in good health. Material for sequencing was blood. The rearrangement links TRBV29-1 to TRBJ1-4; D not resolved. The CDR3 protein is CSVTSVEREKLFF. CDR3 bases: TGCAGCGTAACCTCGGTCGAAAGGGAAAAACTGTTTTTT.